The T cell receptor beta chain described here comes from a study of T cells expressing NK-cell markers. Overall study context: All TCR beta repertoires analysed originated from sorted CD3+CD56+NKG2C+, CD3+CD56+NKG2C- and CD3+CD56-NKG2C+ T cells. Among eight sequenced donors, seven carried HCMV seropositivity while one was seronegative.

Study-wide results and limits: These clonotypes additionally ranked first within the CD3+CD56-NKG2C+ fraction of several donors.

Production of TCR beta cDNA relied on 5'RACE template switching with UMIs. TCRdb reprocessed the 5' RACE reads; each CDR3 protein has one entry and no DNA is given. The sample spans some 440,000 distinct CDR3 sequences; the ten largest clones claim over 1.3%. This CDR3 spans 14 amino acids. As regards this clonotype: Antigen unknown.

The chain combines TRBV12-3 or TRBV12-4 with TRBJ1-2; the TCRdb D gene call, TRBD1, has no DNA to confirm it. This receptor was obtained from a woman in her fifties or sixties in good health. Sequencing used blood T cells: a sorted CD56 or NKG2C T cell subset, CD4+ or CD8+ T cells, or bulk PBMC T cells (not recorded which). This CDR3 reads CASSLTGGSYGYTF.